Below are 16 T cell receptor beta chains sequenced from a single sample in a study of cytomegalovirus exposure and HLA in healthy donors (dated by TCRdb to the late 2010s). Library preparation used the immunoSEQ multiplex PCR assay. For the multiplex PCR, a mixture combining 60 forward primers for TCR Vbeta segments and 13 reverse primers for TCR Jbeta segments was used. TCRdb re-hosts the immuneACCESS table, in-frame sequences only. Its copies lack some clones; in the studies checked, an unresolved V gene accounts for under half of them, and the cause for the rest is not known. This sample lists approximately 190,000 clones; approximately 80% were detected once. About 1.7% of the sample is held by the ten biggest clonotypes. The material sequenced was PBMCs. All receptors come from a woman between 25 and 40 years old in good health and CMV-seronegative.

The chain has TRBV2 and TRBJ2-2, with D unclear. This CDR3 contains 15 residues. Germline lookup yields CDR1 SNHLY and CDR2 FYNNEI. V was pared by 7 bases and J by 0 bases, with 12 bases between. CDR3 loop: CASIVTSANTGELFF. The CDR3 coding sequence is TGTGCCAGCATCGTGACAAGTGCGAACACCGGGGAGCTGTTTTTT.

The chain recombines TRBV27 with TRBJ2-7; D possibly corresponds to TRBD1 (5 bases). The CDR3 extends over 18 amino acids. Germline V gene data show CDR1 as MNHEY and CDR2 as SMNVEV (reference sequence). V was pared by 2 bases and J by 1 base, with 21 bases between. Here the CDR3 DNA reads TGTGCCAGCAGTTTACACAACCAACAGGAACAGTCTTCCTACGAGCAGTACTTC. This sequence encodes CASSLHNQQEQSSYEQYF.

To note about this clone: One end of the junction fails to match germline, which may point to a read error. This chain joins TRBV6-5 and TRBJ1-5, with 8 nucleotides matching TRBD1. This CDR3 is 13 amino acids long. From germline, CDR1 is MNHEY and CDR2 SVGAGI. In DNA form, the CDR3 reads TGTGCCGGCAGTAGACAGGGGAATCAGCCCCAGCATTTT. Its protein product is CAGSRQGNQPQHF.

The rearrangement links TRBV27 to TRBJ2-1, with D maybe TRBD1 (5 bases). Germline V gene data show CDR1 as MNHEY and CDR2 as SMNVEV (reference sequence). The CDR3 totals 14 residues. The V end was cut by 8 bases, the J end by 0 bases, with 11 bases between. CDR3 region: CASSDSSSYNEQFF. The CDR3 DNA follows: TGTGCCAGCTCAGACAGCAGCTCCTACAATGAGCAGTTCTTC.

The J gene is TRBJ1-1, the V gene TRBV7-3; TRBD1 is a possible D gene (5 bases). Deletions cut 2 bases from V and 1 base from J, with 8 bases between. Looked up from germline, CDR1 is SGHTA and CDR2 is FQGTGA. This CDR3 contains 14 residues. The CDR3: CASSLGAANTEAFF. In DNA form, the CDR3 reads TGTGCCAGCAGCTTAGGGGCGGCGAACACTGAAGCTTTCTTT.

The rearrangement links TRBV10-3 to TRBJ1-2, with TRBD1 identical over 7 bases. The J segment lost 5 bases and the V segment lost 8 bases, leaving 5 bases of the junction unmatched. This CDR3 is built from 12 residues. Germline V CDR1 and CDR2: ENHRY, SYGVKD. The CDR3 reads CAILAGGYGYTF. The CDR3, as DNA: TGTGCCATCTTGGCAGGGGGATATGGCTACACCTTC.

This clone was detected only once. The V gene is TRBV6-4, the J gene TRBJ1-1, with D tentatively TRBD1 (6 bases). Germline V gene sequence: CDR1 MRHNA, CDR2 SNTAGT. This CDR3 has 13 amino acids. Trimming took off 1 base at V and 5 bases at J, with 8 bases between the two ends. CDR3 region: CASSDFQGTEAFF. The CDR3 nucleotides are TGTGCCAGCAGTGACTTCCAGGGGACTGAAGCTTTCTTT.

CDR3 DNA: TGTGCCAGCAGTTTAGGACTAGCGGGAGGGCCCTACAATGAGCAGTTCTTC. It is translated as CASSLGLAGGPYNEQFF. This chain connects TRBV28 to TRBJ2-1; 15 bases fit TRBD2. Germline CDR1 MDHEN, CDR2 SYDVKM. CDR3 size: 17 residues. The V segment lost 2 bases and the J segment 2 bases; nucleotides outside the gene matches: 1.

This clone was observed many times. The V and J genes are TRBV6-4 and TRBJ2-3; 9 bases match TRBD2. This CDR3 contains 15 residues. V shed 3 bases and J 5 bases; nucleotides not matched to a gene: 6. The V gene's germline CDR1 is MRHNA and CDR2 SNTAGT. The CDR3 nucleotides are TGTGCCAGCAGTGAGGATAGCGGGGGTAAAGATACGCAGTATTTT. It translates to CASSEDSGGKDTQYF.

The chain couples TRBV6-7 to TRBJ2-3, with 16 bases matching TRBD2. TRBV6-7 is identified as an open reading frame with a role that is uncertain. V lost 4 bases, J lost 1 base, and 5 bases stayed unmatched. The CDR3 sequence is 18 residues long. CDR3 sequence reads: CASSFPGLAGGGTDTQYF. The CDR3 DNA reads TGTGCCAGCAGTTTCCCGGGACTAGCGGGAGGGGGCACAGATACGCAGTATTTT.

V gene TRBV10-3 combines with J gene TRBJ2-7; possible D gene TRBD2, 6 bases. The length of the CDR3 is 16 residues. V was cut by 0 bases and J by 2 bases, with 14 bases left in between. The germline V gene encodes CDR1 ENHRY and CDR2 SYGVKD. In DNA, the CDR3 is TGTGCCATCAGTGAGTCAAGCGGGCCACGGACCTACGAGCAGTACTTC. Amino acids: CAISESSGPRTYEQYF.

V gene TRBV7-8 combines with J gene TRBJ2-3; TRBD2 matches 13 bases. The CDR3 is 18 amino acids. CDR1 is SGHVS, CDR2 FQNEAQ, per germline. Trimming at V came to 1 base and at J to 2 bases, leaving 6 bases not matched to a gene. For the CDR3, the DNA is TGTGCCAGCAGCTTAGAGGGACTAGCGGGATCTTCCACAGATACGCAGTATTTT. It yields the protein CASSLEGLAGSSTDTQYF.

This chain uses TRBV2 with TRBJ1-2; 7 bases match TRBD1. After removal of 5 bases from V and 4 bases from J, the junction contained 10 bases not matched to a gene. The V gene's germline CDR1 is SNHLY and CDR2 FYNNEI. The CDR3 sequence is 15 residues long. CDR3 residues: CASSRDRVVIYGYTF. The CDR3 DNA sequence: TGTGCCAGCAGTCGAGACAGGGTGGTAATCTATGGCTACACCTTC.

The genes are TRBV5-5 and TRBJ1-2; no reliable D call. The germline gives CDR1 SGHKS, CDR2 YYEKEE (reference sequence). V dropped 0 bases and J dropped 4 bases, with 7 bases sitting between them. This CDR3 region has 13 residues. The CDR3 protein is CASSLGEVYGYTF. The CDR3 region has the DNA TGTGCCAGCAGCTTGGGCGAAGTCTATGGCTACACCTTC.

The chain carries TRBV15 and TRBJ1-5; D is unclear. Deletions cut 0 bases from V and 6 bases from J, with 9 bases between. Germline CDR1 and CDR2: LNHNV and YYDKDF (reference sequence). CDR3 length: 14 amino acids. The CDR3 loop is CATSRDREVQPQHF. The CDR3 coding sequence is TGTGCCACCAGCAGAGATCGGGAGGTTCAGCCCCAGCATTTT.

This clone was seen a few times. J is TRBJ1-4 and V is TRBV6-6; 7 bases are a match to TRBD1. This CDR3 spans 14 amino acids. CDR1 MNHNY and CDR2 SVGAGI come from the germline V gene (reference sequence). Trimming at V came to 6 bases and at J to 3 bases, leaving 4 bases not matched to a gene. CDR3 bases: TGTGCCAGCAGCCCTCAGGGGGCTAATGAAAAACTGTTTTTT. Its protein is CASSPQGANEKLFF.